The source of this T cell receptor (beta chain) is a study of cytomegalovirus exposure and HLA in healthy donors. Overall study findings and caveats: Previous analysis showed most TCR beta V segments were productive about 87% or about 30% of the time. CMV serostatus was the only recorded immune exposure for donors. Rates of TCR association differed by HLA locus in a later analysis, with DRB1 highest and HLA-C lowest.

The J segment lost 6 bases and the V segment lost 4 bases, leaving 9 bases of the junction unmatched. The CDR3 is 16 amino acids. CDR1 is MNHEY and CDR2 is SMNVEV in the germline V gene (reference sequence). Turning to this clone: Its specificity is not known.

Use of 60 Vbeta and 13 Jbeta primers characterized the PCR. Original processing methods: The count from a later analysis was some 80 million unique TCR beta chains, 9.5 million to 11 million of them shared. Data came from immunoSEQ multiplex PCR; TCRdb stores just in-frame clones and leaves some out. V and J calls and clone size follow that table, whereas D and trimming were derived from the DNA. The data contain 75,000 to 100,000 clones, 64% of them seen just once; the ten biggest clones take up approximately 3%. V gene TRBV27 combines with J gene TRBJ2-7; 13 bases fit TRBD2. The material sequenced was PBMCs. This sequence was found in a man in his 60s in good health and CMV-seronegative. CDR3 sequence reads: CASSSHGTSGVVEQYF. The CDR3 coding sequence is TGTGCCAGCAGTTCACACGGGACTAGCGGGGTCGTCGAGCAGTACTTC.